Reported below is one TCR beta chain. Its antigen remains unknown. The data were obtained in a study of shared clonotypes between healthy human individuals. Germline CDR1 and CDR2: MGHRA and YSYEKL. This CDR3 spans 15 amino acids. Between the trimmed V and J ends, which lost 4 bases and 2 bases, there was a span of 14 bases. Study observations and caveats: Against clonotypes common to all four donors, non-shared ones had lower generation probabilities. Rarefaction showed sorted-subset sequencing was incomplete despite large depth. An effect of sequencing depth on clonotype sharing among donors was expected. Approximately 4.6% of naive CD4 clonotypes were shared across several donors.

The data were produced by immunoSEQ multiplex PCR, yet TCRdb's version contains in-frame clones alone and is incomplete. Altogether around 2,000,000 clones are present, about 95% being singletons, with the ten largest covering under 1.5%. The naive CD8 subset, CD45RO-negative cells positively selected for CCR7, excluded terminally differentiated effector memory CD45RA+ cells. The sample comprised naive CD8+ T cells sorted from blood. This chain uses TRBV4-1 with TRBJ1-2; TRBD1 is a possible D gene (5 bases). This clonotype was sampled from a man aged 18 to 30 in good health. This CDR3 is CASSPHRGDNYGYTF. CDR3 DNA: TGCGCCAGCAGCCCCCACCGGGGGGACAACTATGGCTACACCTTC.